This entry lists 3 T cell receptor beta chains sequenced from one sample in a study of cytomegalovirus exposure and HLA in healthy donors. In the PCR, 60 Vbeta and 13 Jbeta primers were used. Method: immunoSEQ multiplex PCR; TCRdb's copy keeps in-frame clones and lacks some. The table lists nearly 200,000 clones, with roughly 0.74% in the top ten. Sequenced sample: PBMCs. The source is a boy aged 10-17 years in good health and CMV-seronegative.

This chain links TRBV19 with TRBJ1-1; D unclear. Germline CDR1 and CDR2: LNHDA and SQIVND (reference sequence). The V gene lost 4 bases and the J gene lost 3 bases, with 12 bases spanning the gap. The CDR3 has 14 residues. The CDR3 protein is CASSKRGKDTEAFF. The CDR3 DNA follows: TGTGCCAGTAGTAAACGTGGCAAAGACACTGAAGCTTTCTTT.

The chain joins TRBV29-1 to TRBJ1-3; no definite D call. The CDR3 is 13 residues long. Looked up from germline, CDR1 is SQVTM and CDR2 is ANQGSEA. The germline V and J ends were trimmed by 4 bases and 2 bases, with 9 bases remaining between them. The CDR3 DNA follows: TGCAGCGTTGTCGTGGGCCCTGGAAACACCATATATTTT. Residues: CSVVVGPGNTIYF.

The rearrangement links TRBV7-9 to TRBJ2-7; D remains ambiguous. CDR3 length: 12 residues. Trimming shortened V by 5 bases and J by 5 bases, and 10 bases separated the two germline ends. From germline, CDR1 is SEHNR and CDR2 FQNEAQ (reference sequence). CDR3 loop: CASSLRQDEQYF. As DNA, the CDR3 is TGTGCCAGCAGCCTTAGGCAGGACGAGCAGTACTTC.